The source of this TCR beta chain is a study of blood T cell repertoires in COVID-19. Study as a whole: COVID-19 samples from acute and convalescent phases originated in the United States, Italy and Spain. PBMCs, B-cell-depleted T cells, or T cells were the source of the cDNA or gDNA that made up the material.

The method was immunoSEQ multiplex PCR; TCRdb's version includes in-frame clones alone and lacks a portion of them. The table has 150,000 to 200,000 clones, under 90% seen once; the top ten hold roughly 15%. The CDR3 is 19 amino acids. The germline V gene has CDR1 SGHRS and CDR2 YFSETQ. V shed 1 base and J shed 0 bases, with 22 bases lying between them. The clonotype originates from a woman aged 70-85 years with COVID-19, enrolled during active disease. The gene calls are TRBV5-1 and TRBJ1-2, with a weak D call TRBD1 (6 bases). Input material: peripheral blood. DNA of the CDR3: TGCGCCAGCAGCTTGCCCGGCTGGGGGCCTCACCAAGCTAACTATGGCTACACCTTC. Its translation is CASSLPGWGPHQANYGYTF.